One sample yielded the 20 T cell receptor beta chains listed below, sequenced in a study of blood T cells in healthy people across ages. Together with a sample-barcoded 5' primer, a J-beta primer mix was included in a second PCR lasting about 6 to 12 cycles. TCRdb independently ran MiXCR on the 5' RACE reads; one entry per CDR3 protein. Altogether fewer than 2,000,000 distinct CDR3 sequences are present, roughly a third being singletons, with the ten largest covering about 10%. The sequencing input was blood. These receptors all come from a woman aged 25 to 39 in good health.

CDR3 coding DNA: TGTGCCAGCAGCTTCGGGGGTCGAGCCCAGATCAGTGAGCAGTTCTTC. It specifies CASSFGGRAQISEQFF. The chain is built from TRBV5-6 and TRBJ2-1, with D perhaps matching TRBD2 (6 bases). Germline CDR1 and CDR2: SGHDT and YYEEEE. Between the trimmed V and J ends, which lost 2 bases and 9 bases, there was a span of 21 bases. The CDR3 covers 16 residues.

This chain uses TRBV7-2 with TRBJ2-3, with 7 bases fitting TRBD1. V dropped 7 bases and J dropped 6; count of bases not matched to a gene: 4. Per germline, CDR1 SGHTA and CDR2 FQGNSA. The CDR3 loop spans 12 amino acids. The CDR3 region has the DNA TGTGCCAGCACCCTGACAGGGGATACGCAGTATTTT. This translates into CASTLTGDTQYF.

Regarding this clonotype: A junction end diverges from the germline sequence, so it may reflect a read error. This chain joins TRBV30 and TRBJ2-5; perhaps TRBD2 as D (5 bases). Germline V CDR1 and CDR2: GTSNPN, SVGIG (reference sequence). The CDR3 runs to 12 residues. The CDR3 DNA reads TGTGCCGGGAGTGTAAGGCTCGGGACCCAGTACTTC. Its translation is CAGSVRLGTQYF. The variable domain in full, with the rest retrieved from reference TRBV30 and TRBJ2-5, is SQTIHQWPATLVQPVGSPLSLECTVEGTSNPNLYWYRQAAGRGLQLLFYSVGIGQISSEVPQNLSASRPQDRQFILSSKKLLLSDSGFYLCAGSVRLGTQYFGPGTRLLVL.

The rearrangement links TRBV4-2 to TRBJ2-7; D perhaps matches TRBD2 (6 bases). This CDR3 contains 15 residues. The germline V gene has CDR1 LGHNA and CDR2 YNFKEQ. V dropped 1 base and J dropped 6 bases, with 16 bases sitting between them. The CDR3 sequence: CASSQVGGSWVEQYF. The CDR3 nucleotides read TGTGCCAGCAGCCAAGTTGGAGGGTCGTGGGTCGAGCAGTACTTC.

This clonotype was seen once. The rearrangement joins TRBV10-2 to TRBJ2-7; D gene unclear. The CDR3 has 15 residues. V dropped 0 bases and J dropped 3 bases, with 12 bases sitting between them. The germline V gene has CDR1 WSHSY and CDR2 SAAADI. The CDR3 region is CASSESIRANYEQYF. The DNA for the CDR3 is TGCGCCAGCAGTGAGTCGATTAGGGCTAACTACGAGCAGTACTTC.

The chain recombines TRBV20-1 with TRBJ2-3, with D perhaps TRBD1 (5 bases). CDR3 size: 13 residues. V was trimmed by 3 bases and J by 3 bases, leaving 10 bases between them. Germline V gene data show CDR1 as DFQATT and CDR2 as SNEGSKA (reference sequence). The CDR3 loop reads CSASVSGTDTQYF. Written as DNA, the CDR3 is TGCAGTGCTAGTGTTTCAGGGACAGATACGCAGTATTTT.

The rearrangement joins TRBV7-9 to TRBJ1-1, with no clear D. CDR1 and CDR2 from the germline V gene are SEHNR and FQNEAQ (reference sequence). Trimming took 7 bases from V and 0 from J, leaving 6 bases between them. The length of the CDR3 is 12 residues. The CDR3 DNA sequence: TGTGCCAGCAATCGTCTGAACACTGAAGCTTTCTTT. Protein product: CASNRLNTEAFF. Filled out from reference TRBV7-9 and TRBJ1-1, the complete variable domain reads DTGVSQNPRHKITKRGQNVTFRCDPISEHNRLYWYRQTLGQGPEFLTYFQNEAQLEKSRLLSDRFSAERPKGSFSTLEIQRTEQGDSAMYLCASNRLNTEAFFGQGTRLTVV.

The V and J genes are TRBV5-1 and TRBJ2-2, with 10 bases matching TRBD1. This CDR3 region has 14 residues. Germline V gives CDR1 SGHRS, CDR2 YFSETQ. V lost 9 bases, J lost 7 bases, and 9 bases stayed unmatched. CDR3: CATQPGQGHGELFF. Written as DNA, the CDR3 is TGCGCCACCCAACCGGGACAGGGGCACGGGGAGCTGTTTTTT.

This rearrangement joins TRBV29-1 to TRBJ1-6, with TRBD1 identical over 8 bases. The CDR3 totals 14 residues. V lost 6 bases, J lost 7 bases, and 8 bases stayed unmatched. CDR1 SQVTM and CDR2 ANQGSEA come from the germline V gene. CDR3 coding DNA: TGCAGCGTCAGACAGGGGCAAGGGAATTCACCCCTCCACTTT. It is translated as CSVRQGQGNSPLHF.

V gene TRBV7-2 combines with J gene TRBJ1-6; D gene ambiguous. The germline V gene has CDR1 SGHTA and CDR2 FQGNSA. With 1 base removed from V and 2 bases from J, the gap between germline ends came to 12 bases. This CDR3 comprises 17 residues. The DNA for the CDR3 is TGTGCCAGCAGCTTAGTGGCTCCGCATACCTATAATTCACCCCTCCACTTT. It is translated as CASSLVAPHTYNSPLHF.

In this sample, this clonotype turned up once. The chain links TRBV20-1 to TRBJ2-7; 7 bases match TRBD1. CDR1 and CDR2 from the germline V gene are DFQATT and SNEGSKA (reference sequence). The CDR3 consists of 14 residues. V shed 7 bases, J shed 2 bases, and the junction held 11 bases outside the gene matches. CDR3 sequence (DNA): TGCAGTGTTAAGACAGGGCTCGGCCCCTACGAGCAGTACTTC. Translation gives CSVKTGLGPYEQYF.

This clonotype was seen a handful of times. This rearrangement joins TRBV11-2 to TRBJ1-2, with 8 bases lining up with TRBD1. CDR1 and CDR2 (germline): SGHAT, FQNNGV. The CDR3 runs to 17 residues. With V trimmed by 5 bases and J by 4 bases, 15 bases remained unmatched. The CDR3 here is CASSPVGQGQSTYGYTF. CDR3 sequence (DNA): TGTGCCAGCAGCCCGGTCGGACAGGGCCAATCTACCTATGGCTACACCTTC.

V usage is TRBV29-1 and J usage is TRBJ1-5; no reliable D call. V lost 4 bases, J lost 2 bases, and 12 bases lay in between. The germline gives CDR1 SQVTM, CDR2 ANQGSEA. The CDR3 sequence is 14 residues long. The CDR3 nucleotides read TGCAGCGTTGTGGAGGGCCGTGGCAATCAGCCCCAGCATTTT. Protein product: CSVVEGRGNQPQHF.

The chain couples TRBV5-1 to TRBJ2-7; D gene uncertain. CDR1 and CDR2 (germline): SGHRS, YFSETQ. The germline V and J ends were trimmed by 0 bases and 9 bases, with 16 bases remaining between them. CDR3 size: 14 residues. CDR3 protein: CASSLEGLFTTQYF. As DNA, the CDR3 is TGCGCCAGCAGCTTGGAGGGTCTCTTTACTACGCAGTACTTC.

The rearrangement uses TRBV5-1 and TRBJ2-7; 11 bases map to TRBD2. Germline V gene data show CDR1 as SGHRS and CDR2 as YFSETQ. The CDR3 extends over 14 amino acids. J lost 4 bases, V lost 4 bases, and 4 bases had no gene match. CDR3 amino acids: CASSPSGRKYEQYF. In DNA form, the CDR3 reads TGCGCCAGCAGCCCTAGCGGGAGGAAGTACGAGCAGTACTTC.

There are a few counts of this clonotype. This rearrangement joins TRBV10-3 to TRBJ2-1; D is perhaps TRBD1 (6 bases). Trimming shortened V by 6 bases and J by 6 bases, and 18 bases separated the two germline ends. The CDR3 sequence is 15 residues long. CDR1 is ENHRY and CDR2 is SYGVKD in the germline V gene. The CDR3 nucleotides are TGTGCCATCAGCGGCTCAGGGGCTCGGGGCAATGAGCAGTTCTTC. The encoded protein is CAISGSGARGNEQFF.

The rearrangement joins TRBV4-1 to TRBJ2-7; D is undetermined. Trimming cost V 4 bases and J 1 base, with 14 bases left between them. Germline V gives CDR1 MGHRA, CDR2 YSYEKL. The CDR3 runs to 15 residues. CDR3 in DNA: TGCGCCAGCAGCCCCCCTCCTGGTCTGTCCTACGAGCAGTACTTC. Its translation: CASSPPPGLSYEQYF.

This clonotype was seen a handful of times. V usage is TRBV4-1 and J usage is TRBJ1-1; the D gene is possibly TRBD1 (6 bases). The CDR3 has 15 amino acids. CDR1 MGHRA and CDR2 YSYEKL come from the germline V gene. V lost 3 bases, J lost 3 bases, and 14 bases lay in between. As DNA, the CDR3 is TGCGCCAGCAGCCAGAGGACAGTGGGAGACACTGAAGCTTTCTTT. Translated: CASSQRTVGDTEAFF.

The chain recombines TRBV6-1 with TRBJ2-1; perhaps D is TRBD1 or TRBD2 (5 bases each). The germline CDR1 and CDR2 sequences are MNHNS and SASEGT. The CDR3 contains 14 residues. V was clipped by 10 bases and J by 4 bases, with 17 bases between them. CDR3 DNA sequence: TGTGCCACCGAGGGGCTAGCTATTTACAATGAGCAGTTCTTC. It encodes CATEGLAIYNEQFF.

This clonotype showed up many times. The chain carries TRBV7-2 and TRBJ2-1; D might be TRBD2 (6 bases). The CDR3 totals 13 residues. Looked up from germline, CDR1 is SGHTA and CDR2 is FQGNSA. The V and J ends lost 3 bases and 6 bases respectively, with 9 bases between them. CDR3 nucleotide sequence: TGTGCCAGCAGCTTGGCGGGATTCAATGAGCAGTTCTTC. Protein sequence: CASSLAGFNEQFF.